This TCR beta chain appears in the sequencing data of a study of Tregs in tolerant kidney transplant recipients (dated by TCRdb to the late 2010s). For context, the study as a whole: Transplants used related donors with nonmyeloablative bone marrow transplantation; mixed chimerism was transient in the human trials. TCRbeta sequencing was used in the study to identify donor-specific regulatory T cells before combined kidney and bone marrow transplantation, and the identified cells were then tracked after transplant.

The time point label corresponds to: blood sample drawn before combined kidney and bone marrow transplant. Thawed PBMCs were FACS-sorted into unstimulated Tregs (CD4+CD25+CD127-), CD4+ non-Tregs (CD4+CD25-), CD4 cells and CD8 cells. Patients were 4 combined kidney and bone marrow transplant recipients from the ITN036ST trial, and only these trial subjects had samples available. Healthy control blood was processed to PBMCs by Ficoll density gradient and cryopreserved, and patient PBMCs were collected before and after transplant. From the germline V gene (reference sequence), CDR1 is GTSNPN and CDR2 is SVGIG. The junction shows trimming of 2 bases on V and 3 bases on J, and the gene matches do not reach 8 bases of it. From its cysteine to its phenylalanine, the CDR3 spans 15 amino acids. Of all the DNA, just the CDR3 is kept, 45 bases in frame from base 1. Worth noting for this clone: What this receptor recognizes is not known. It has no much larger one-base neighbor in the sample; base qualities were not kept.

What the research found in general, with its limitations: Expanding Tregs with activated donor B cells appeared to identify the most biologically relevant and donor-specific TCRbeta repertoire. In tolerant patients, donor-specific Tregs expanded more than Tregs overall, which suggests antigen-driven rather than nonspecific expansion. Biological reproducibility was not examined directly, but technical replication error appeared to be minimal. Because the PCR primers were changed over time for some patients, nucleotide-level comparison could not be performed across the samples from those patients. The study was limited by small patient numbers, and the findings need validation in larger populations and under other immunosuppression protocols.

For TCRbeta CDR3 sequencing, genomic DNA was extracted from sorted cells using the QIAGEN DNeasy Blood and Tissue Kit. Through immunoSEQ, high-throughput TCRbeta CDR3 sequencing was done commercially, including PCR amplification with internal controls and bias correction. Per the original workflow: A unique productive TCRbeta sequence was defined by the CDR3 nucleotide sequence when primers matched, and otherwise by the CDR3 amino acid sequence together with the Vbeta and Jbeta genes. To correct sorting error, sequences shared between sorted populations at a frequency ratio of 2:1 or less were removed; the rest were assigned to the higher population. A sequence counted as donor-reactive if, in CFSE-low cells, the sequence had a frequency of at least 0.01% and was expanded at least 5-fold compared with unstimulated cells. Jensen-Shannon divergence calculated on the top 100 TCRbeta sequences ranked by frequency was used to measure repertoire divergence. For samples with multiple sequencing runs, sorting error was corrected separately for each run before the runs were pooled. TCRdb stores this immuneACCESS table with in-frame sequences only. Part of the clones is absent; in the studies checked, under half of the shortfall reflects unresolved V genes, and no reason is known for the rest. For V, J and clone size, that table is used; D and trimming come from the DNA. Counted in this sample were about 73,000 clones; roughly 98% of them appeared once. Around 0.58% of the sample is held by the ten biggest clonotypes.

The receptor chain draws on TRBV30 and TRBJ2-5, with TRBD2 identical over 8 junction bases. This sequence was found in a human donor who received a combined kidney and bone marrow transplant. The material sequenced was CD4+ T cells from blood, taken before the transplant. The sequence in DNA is TGTGCCTGGAGTATCGGGGGGGGCACCAAAGAGACCCAGTACTTC. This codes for CAWSIGGGTKETQYF.